This T cell receptor beta chain was identified during a study of monozygotic twins with inflammatory bowel disease. Total RNA input per TCR library was around 4,000 ng. Both the TCRalpha cDNA and the TCRbeta cDNA were taken through two nested PCRs, lasting around 15 and 9 cycles. TCRdb reworked the 5' RACE reads into one entry per CDR3 protein, no DNA. This repertoire comprises approximately 300,000 distinct CDR3 sequences; its ten largest clones make up over 5.5%. About this clonotype: Antigen: not known.

The CDR3 is made up of 13 amino acids. Per germline, CDR1 SEHNR and CDR2 FQNEAQ (reference sequence). Study-wide points: Twins with IBD were found to have lower TCRbeta diversity (inverse Simpson) than healthy co-twins. Relative clonotype sharing with others was diminished in IBD patients versus healthy twins, particularly with disease activity.

The clonotype originates from a human donor with ulcerative colitis or Crohn's disease, or a healthy co-twin of an affected twin (not recorded which). Sequencing was performed on blood. The chain couples TRBV7-9 to TRBJ1-1. CDR3 loop: CASSNRGGTEAFF.